This section outlines one T cell receptor beta chain sequence together with its context. Its specificity is not known. Indicated time point: pretreatment peripheral blood. Patients were living with locally advanced or metastatic urothelial carcinoma. The trim removed 3 bases at V and 4 bases at J, leaving 5 bases unmatched. The CDR3 contains 15 residues. Germline assignment: CDR1 SEHNR and CDR2 FQNEAQ (reference sequence). The entry originates in a study of PD-L1 blockade in urothelial cancer. Looking at the study overall: Patients' atezolizumab regimen, 1,200 mg intravenously every 3 weeks, began around 2014. Investigators checked blood 3 weeks (second dose) and 6 weeks after treatment start.

Findings and caveats of the study: Enhanced expansion of tumor-associated blood clones at 3 weeks characterized durable-benefit patients.

Sequencing used immunoSEQ multiplex PCR; TCRdb keeps in-frame clones, though not all of them. Among about 74,000 clones listed, roughly 90% were seen once. The clonotype comes from an older man with urothelial cancer. This chain joins TRBV7-9 and TRBJ2-3, with 9 bases lining up with TRBD2. Sample: PBMCs, taken around atezolizumab (anti-PD-L1) treatment. This chain's CDR3 is CASSFLAGVADTQYF. DNA of the CDR3: TGTGCCAGCAGCTTTTTAGCGGGAGTGGCAGATACGCAGTATTTT.